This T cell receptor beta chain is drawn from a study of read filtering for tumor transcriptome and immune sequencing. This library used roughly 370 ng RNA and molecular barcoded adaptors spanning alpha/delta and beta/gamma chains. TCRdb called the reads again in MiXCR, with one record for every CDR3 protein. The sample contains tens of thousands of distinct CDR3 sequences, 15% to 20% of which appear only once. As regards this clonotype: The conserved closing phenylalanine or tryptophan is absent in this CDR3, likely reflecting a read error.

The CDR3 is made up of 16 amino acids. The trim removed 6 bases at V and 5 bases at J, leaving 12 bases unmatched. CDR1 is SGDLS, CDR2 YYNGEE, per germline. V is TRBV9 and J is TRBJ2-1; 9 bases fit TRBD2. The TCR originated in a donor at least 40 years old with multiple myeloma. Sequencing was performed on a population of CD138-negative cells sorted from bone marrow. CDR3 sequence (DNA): TGTGCCAGCACCCCTCACCATAGCGGGAGCCACAATGAGCAGTTCTCC. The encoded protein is CASTPHHSGSHNEQFS.